The present TCR beta chain was sequenced within a study of T cells in Graves' hyperthyroidism and ophthalmopathy. The overall study: Specimen type is peripheral blood, collected at initial diagnosis prior to any treatment.

RNA transcripts were the template for amplifying TCR beta CDR3 regions. When the TCR CDR3 underwent first-round RT-PCR, the HTBI primer set was used. MiXCR, applied by TCRdb to the multiplex PCR reads, yields one record per CDR3 protein. The sample includes approximately 330,000 distinct CDR3 sequences, roughly 23% of them seen just once. Hyperthyroidism patients were newly diagnosed, had disease duration under 2 months, and were aged 18 to 65 years. Study results and limitations: Most thyroid clonotypes with frequency above 0.001 were detected in blood. The model forecast ophthalmopathy, anticipating it by a median approximately 7 months before onset.

Trimming cost V 3 bases and J 0 bases, with 9 bases left between them. This CDR3 is built from 15 residues. From germline, CDR1 is KGHSH and CDR2 LQKENI. Notes on this clonotype: The antigen remains undetermined.

The chain carries TRBV18 and TRBJ1-3, with D unresolved. The receptor was isolated from a woman between 50 and 59 years old with Graves' hyperthyroidism. Sample: blood. The CDR3 loop is CASSPDGDSGNTIYF. DNA of the CDR3: TGTGCCAGCTCACCGGACGGGGACTCTGGAAACACCATATATTTT.